This TCR beta chain was profiled in a study of tumor-infiltrating lymphocytes in primary liver carcinoma. This clonotype was picked up a small number of times. A constant-region primer served to make TCR beta cDNA from roughly 500 ng total RNA. Libraries covering TCR beta were generated through three nested multiplex PCR rounds (using a slightly modified ARM-PCR). A C-beta reverse primer and TRBV1-TRBV30 forward primers served in each of the first two PCR rounds, at roughly 10 cycles apiece. TCRdb itself ran the multiplex PCR reads through MiXCR, one entry per CDR3 protein. The sample includes around 330,000 distinct CDR3 sequences, around three fifths of them seen just once. V was trimmed by 3 bases and J by 4 bases, leaving 21 bases between them. The CDR3 loop spans 17 amino acids. Germline CDR1 reads SGHNT; CDR2 reads YYREEE (reference sequence). Germline DNA was also extracted, with blood RNA taken from unsorted whole blood.

The V gene is TRBV5-4, the J gene TRBJ2-3; D is perhaps TRBD2 (6 bases). The clonotype was recovered from a man aged 40-49 years with primary liver carcinoma and hepatitis B virus infection. Material for sequencing was peripheral blood. This CDR3 reads CASSSGGLALFSDTQYF. For the CDR3, the DNA is TGTGCCAGCAGCTCGGGCGGCCTAGCGCTCTTTTCAGATACGCAGTATTTT.